This T cell receptor (beta chain) comes out of a study of Ad26.COV2.S vaccination and SARS-CoV-2 variants. The table came from immunoSEQ multiplex PCR; TCRdb's copy has only in-frame clones and leaves some out. The table shows 350,000 to 400,000 clones, with about 85% occurring only once. Specified treatment: around 19 received Ad26.COV2.S at low or high dose, single or two shots; roughly 5 received placebo; per-sample allocation not given. Repertoires come from day 63 after the first vaccine or placebo injection. Looked up from germline, CDR1 is LGHDT and CDR2 is YNNKEL (reference sequence). The CDR3 spans 13 residues. The ends were cut back, 1 base at V and 7 bases at J, with 5 bases in the middle. On this clone: No antigen is known for it. Other DNA sequences in the sample encode the same CDR3.

Study-wide points: Similar non-spike TCR breadth was seen in vaccine and placebo recipients. Reports say spike-specific CD8+ and CD4+ T cell responses covered substantial breadth after vaccination. Breadth and depth estimates from TCRs may understate total T cell responses.

The input for sequencing was peripheral blood, taken in a trial of Ad26.COV2.S vaccine versus placebo. This sequence was found in a person between 18 and 59 years old who received the Ad26.COV2.S COVID-19 vaccine or a placebo. The J gene is TRBJ1-6, the V gene TRBV3-1 (or the pseudogene TRBV3-2); no clear D gene. CDR3 region: CASSQVENSPLHF. The CDR3 region has the DNA TGTGCCAGCAGCCAAGTCGAAAATTCACCCCTCCACTTT.